The sequence of this T cell receptor (beta chain) was determined in a study of T-cell memory formation after mild COVID-19 (dated by TCRdb to the early 2020s). Some background on the complete study: Most TCR sequence clusters were specific to one of the two donors. In a couple of donors, T-cell clones that expanded and contracted after mild COVID-19 were followed by sequencing TCRalpha and TCRbeta repertoires longitudinally. The cohort comprised two young, previously healthy adult volunteers, one female and one male.

Ficoll-Paque density gradient centrifugation was used to isolate PBMCs. V loses 8 bases of germline sequence and J loses 0 bases, and the interval between the two ends is 10 bases. CDR1 and CDR2 are drawn from the germline V gene: SGHTA, FQGTGA. The CDR3 runs 14 residues from the cysteine to the phenylalanine. The CDR3 DNA has 42 bases and is translated from base 1. Broad study findings and their caveats: Only a couple of mild cases were covered in the study, and larger cohorts including severe cases with pre-infection samples were considered necessary. Contracting CD4+ clones turned up mainly in the CM and EM memory subsets, whereas EMRA was where CD8+ clones were enriched. SARS-CoV-2 specificity was not confirmed for the second-wave clones peaking on day 37. Balanced CD4/CD8 phenotypes were observed for clones contracting from day 15 to 85, whereas a bias towards CD4+ was observed for a second wave of clones expanding from day 15 to 37. Some responding clones were found in pre-infection memory, which suggests that pre-existing cross-reactive memory T cells took part in the SARS-CoV-2 response.

TCRdb shows the sequencer as Illumina NovaSeq 6000. cDNA libraries for TCRalpha and TCRbeta were prepared by 5'RACE using constant-segment primers, with sample barcodes and unique molecular identifiers added. RNA was extracted from every sample with Trizol reagent. Libraries were amplified in two PCR steps, with a second sample barcode and Illumina TruSeq adapters added in the second step. Sequencing of libraries was performed on an Illumina NovaSeq with 2 x 150 bp paired-end reads. On the authors' methods: The reads were demultiplexed and collapsed into UMI-guided consensus sequences using migec v1.2.7. Using mixcr v2.1.11, UMI consensuses were aligned to TRA and TRB V and J templates and then assembled into clonotypes. Expanded or contracted clonotypes were those called significant by both edgeR and NoisET, with noise models trained on biological replicates. edgeR calls used a false discovery rate-adjusted p below 0.01 and a log2 fold-change threshold of 1. As an exploratory analysis of dynamics, PCA with hierarchical clustering was applied to max-normalized trajectories of the 1000 most abundant clonotypes. Separately sequenced CD4+ and CD8+ repertoires were used to assign a CD4 or CD8 phenotype to each responding clone. TCRdb itself trimmed the public reads at Q25 with fastp, ran MiXCR and retained productive beta chains. CDR3 protein duplicates are merged, each entry listing the most common genes and DNA. The V and J calls come from TCRdb's annotation, not from the publication. Present in this sample are under 200,000 distinct CDR3 sequences, approximately 10% of which were seen just once. The ten largest clonotypes hold 3.8% of the sample.

As regards this clonotype: Its antigen is unknown. Per-base quality was not reported, and no clone a single base away is much larger than it.

This receptor was obtained from a man aged 18 to 29 who had mild COVID-19 (a few samples of this study predate the infection). The sample titles of this study are shuffled in the database, so cell type and time point are left out; the donor was told from shared clones. The V and J genes are TRBV7-3 and TRBJ2-2; no D gene is confidently identified. Sequenced input: PBMCs or a T cell subset sorted from them (not recorded which). The CDR3 corresponds to CASGVLSNTGELFF. The nucleotide sequence is TGTGCCAGCGGGGTTTTATCGAACACCGGGGAGCTGTTTTTT.